The T cell receptor beta chain under discussion was sequenced for a study of somatic mutations in cytotoxic T cells in rheumatoid arthritis. Clones were read by immunoSEQ multiplex PCR, and TCRdb kept only the in-frame ones, dropping some. The repertoire holds more than 5,500 clones, with 74% as singletons. A word on this clone: The antigen is undetermined.

CDR1 is SGHAT, CDR2 FQNNGV, per germline. The CDR3 consists of 15 residues. V was pared by 4 bases and J by 10 bases, with 7 bases of the junction left unmatched. Points from the study as a whole: CD8+ clonality rose with age in rheumatoid arthritis patients, unlike in healthy controls.

The sample was CD8+ T cells sorted from blood. This TCR was sampled from an adult with rheumatoid arthritis. This chain links TRBV11-2 with TRBJ1-6; 10 bases are shared with TRBD1. The CDR3 region is CASSSQGQGRSPLHF. CDR3 sequence (DNA): TGTGCCAGCAGCTCACAGGGACAGGGGAGATCACCCCTCCACTTT.